This entry is about one TCR beta chain. Which antigen it targets is not known. An end of the junction differs from the germline gene, which may be a read error. The library came from the immunoSEQ multiplex PCR assay. TCRdb limited this immuneACCESS table to in-frame rearrangements with V and J called. A share of clones is missing; checked studies link under half to unresolved V genes, and the rest is unexplained. The sample table lists roughly 450,000 clones, 80% to 95% of them with a count of one. 5% to 8% of the sample is in the top ten clones. The germline V gene (reference sequence) provides CDR1 SGHKS and CDR2 YYEKEE. From the cysteine through the phenylalanine, the CDR3 covers 13 amino acids. Only CDR3 DNA remains: 39 bases, in frame from the first base. This entry belongs to a study of control samples from healthy donors and cancer patients (dated by TCRdb to 2019 to 2021).

This clonotype was sampled from a middle-aged man with head and neck cancer. This chain is built from TRBV5-5 and TRBJ2-7; tentative D gene TRBD1, with 5 bases matching. The specimen was PBMCs. The CDR3 amino acid sequence is: CASRLGVVYDQYF. The DNA sequence follows: TGTGCCAGCAGATTAGGGGTAGTCTACGACCAGTACTTC. The entire variable domain, with the stretches around the CDR3 drawn from the reference TRBV5-5 and TRBJ2-7 proteins, is DAGVTQSPTHLIKTRGQQVTLRCSPISGHKSVSWYQQVLGQGPQFIFQYYEKEERGRGNFPDRFSARQFPNYSSELNVNALLLGDSALYLCASRLGVVYDQYFGPGTRLTVT.